A selection of T cell receptor beta chains follows, all from one sample in a study of blood T cell repertoires in COVID-19. Assay used: immunoSEQ multiplex PCR; TCRdb lists only in-frame clones, some missing. The table records 150,000 to 200,000 clones, 85% to 90% of them present only once. Sequencing was carried out using peripheral blood. Receptors were obtained from a woman aged 60-75 years with COVID-19, enrolled during active disease. Both conserved end residues are part of each CDR3. D genes are given only for firm matches. Size values are once, few and many counts, or a class for expanded clones, and some rows have none.

TRBV30	.	.	TRBJ1-1	TGTGCCTGGAGTGTTCTAGGCACTGAAGCTTTCTTT	CAWSVLGTEAFF
TRBV28	.	.	TRBJ1-4	TGTGCCAGCAGTTTGGTACAGTGGCAAGCTAATGAAAAACTGTTTTTT	CASSLVQWQANEKLFF
TRBV5-6	.	.	TRBJ2-7	TGTGCCAGCAGAGCACAGGGATACTACGAGCAGTACTTC	CASRAQGYYEQYF
TRBV18	.	TRBD1	TRBJ1-5	TGTGCCAGCTCACCCAAACAGGGGGCAACTAACAATCAGCCCCAGCATTTT	CASSPKQGATNNQPQHF
TRBV24-1	.	TRBD2	TRBJ2-3	TGTGCCACCAGTGATTTGCTAGCGGGAGGCACAGATACGCAGTATTTT	CATSDLLAGGTDTQYF
TRBV28	.	.	TRBJ2-1	TGTGCCAGCAGCGGACTACTCAATGAGCAGTTCTTC	CASSGLLNEQFF
TRBV6-6	.	.	TRBJ1-5	TGTGCCAGCAGGCACTCAGGGGGCAATCAGCCCCAGCATTTT	CASRHSGGNQPQHF
TRBV7-9	few	TRBD2	TRBJ2-3	TGTGCCAGCAGCTTAGGACTAGCGGCAAACCAGCCGCAGTATTTT	CASSLGLAANQPQYF
TRBV10-3	few	.	TRBJ1-1	TGTGCCATCAGGGCGGGGACTCTCACTGAAGCTTTCTTT	CAIRAGTLTEAFF
TRBV18	.	TRBD1	TRBJ1-2	TGTGCCAGCTCACCCGGGACAGGGGACCATGGCTACACCTTC	CASSPGTGDHGYTF
TRBV10-3	.	TRBD1	TRBJ2-7	TGTGCCACCACGGGACAGGGTTCCGACGAGCAGTACTTC	CATTGQGSDEQYF
TRBV3-1/TRBV3-2	.	TRBD1	TRBJ1-2	TGTGCCAGCAGCCAAGGGGCCCCGGGACAGTTATATGGCTACACCTTC	CASSQGAPGQLYGYTF
TRBV4-1	once	.	TRBJ2-4	TGCGCCAGCAGCCAAGTCGGGGACATTCAGTACTTC	CASSQVGDIQYF
TRBV10-3	.	.	TRBJ1-5	TGTGCCATCAGTGAGGGGGCAGGGAATCAGCCCCAGCATTTT	CAISEGAGNQPQHF
TRBV7-9	.	.	TRBJ2-7	TGTGCCAGCAGCCCTGGACAGTTTACCTACGAGCAGTACTTC	CASSPGQFTYEQYF
TRBV28	.	TRBD2	TRBJ2-2	TGTGCCAGCAGTTCCCCTCGGACTAGTCGAGACACCGGGGAGCTGTTTTTT	CASSSPRTSRDTGELFF
TRBV19	many	.	TRBJ2-7	TGTGCCAGTAGTATCTGGGGCGCCTACGAGCAGTACTTC	CASSIWGAYEQYF
TRBV30	.	.	TRBJ1-4	TGTGCCTGGAGTCCCCCCGTAGTTAATGAAAAACTGTTTTTT	CAWSPPVVNEKLFF
TRBV28	few	TRBD1	TRBJ1-2	TGTGCCAGCACCCCGACAGGGGTGAACTATGGCTACACCTTC	CASTPTGVNYGYTF
TRBV7-2	.	TRBD2	TRBJ2-7	TGTGCCAGCAGCTTAGTTCTAGCGGGAGTCTACGAGCAGTACTTC	CASSLVLAGVYEQYF
TRBV4-3	.	.	TRBJ1-1	TGCGCCAGCAGCCAAGGGCGGGGTATGAACACTGAAGCTTTCTTT	CASSQGRGMNTEAFF
TRBV6-1	.	.	TRBJ2-1	TGTGCCAGCAGTGTCTTTACCCGGACTATAACCAATGAGCAGTTCTTC	CASSVFTRTITNEQFF
TRBV4-3	.	TRBD1	TRBJ1-3	TGCGCCAGCAGCCAAGACTCCCCCCACAGGGGGCCTGGAAACACCATATATTTT	CASSQDSPHRGPGNTIYF
TRBV15	.	TRBD1	TRBJ2-2	TGTGCCACCAGCAGAGAGGACAGGGGTACCGGGGAGCTGTTTTTT	CATSREDRGTGELFF
TRBV9	.	TRBD1	TRBJ1-1	TGTGCCAGCACCGGTTCCAGGGGGACTGAAGCTTTCTTT	CASTGSRGTEAFF
TRBV11-1	.	.	TRBJ1-6	TGTGCCAGCAGCTTAAAGAGAAGCTCACCCCTCCACTTT	CASSLKRSSPLHF
TRBV5-1	.	.	TRBJ1-1	TGCGCCAGCAGCTTTAAAGGGAGTGCGCCTACTGAAGCTTTCTTT	CASSFKGSAPTEAFF